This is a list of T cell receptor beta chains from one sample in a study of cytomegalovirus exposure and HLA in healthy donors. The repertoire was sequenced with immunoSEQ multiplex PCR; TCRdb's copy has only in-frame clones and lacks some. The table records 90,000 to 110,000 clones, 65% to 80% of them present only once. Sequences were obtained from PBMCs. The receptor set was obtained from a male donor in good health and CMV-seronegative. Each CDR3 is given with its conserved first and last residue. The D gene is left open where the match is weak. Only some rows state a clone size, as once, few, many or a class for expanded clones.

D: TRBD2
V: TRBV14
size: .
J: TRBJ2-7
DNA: TGTGCCAGCAGCCAAGTTATGCCAGGGACTAGCGGGAGCTCCGAGCAGTACTTC
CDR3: CASSQVMPGTSGSSEQYF

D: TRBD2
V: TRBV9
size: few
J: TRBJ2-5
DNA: TGTGCCAGCAGCGCTAGCGGGAGCCCAGAGACCCAGTACTTC
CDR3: CASSASGSPETQYF

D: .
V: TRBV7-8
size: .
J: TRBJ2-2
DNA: TGTGCCAGCAGCTTAGGCGGGAACACCGGGGAGCTGTTTTTT
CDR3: CASSLGGNTGELFF

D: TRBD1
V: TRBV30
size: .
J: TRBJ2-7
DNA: TGTGCCTGGGGCCGGGACAGGGAAACCCTCGAGCAGTACTTC
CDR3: CAWGRDRETLEQYF

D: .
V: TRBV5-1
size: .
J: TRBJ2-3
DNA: TGCGCCAGCAGCTTGTCGCTAGCTAAAACGCAGTATTTT
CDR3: CASSLSLAKTQYF

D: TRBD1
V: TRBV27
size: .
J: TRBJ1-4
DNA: TGTGCCAGTCAGGGCCGAGGACAGGGATATGAAAAACTGTTTTTT
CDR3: CASQGRGQGYEKLFF

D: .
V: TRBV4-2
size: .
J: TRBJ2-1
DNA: TGTGCCAGCAGCCAAGACCGCACAGCACACAATGAGCAGTTCTTC
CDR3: CASSQDRTAHNEQFF

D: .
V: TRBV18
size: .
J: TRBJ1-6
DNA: TGTGCCAGCTCATCGACAGGTTATAATTCACCCCTCCACTTT
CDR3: CASSSTGYNSPLHF

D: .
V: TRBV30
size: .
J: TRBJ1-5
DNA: TGTGCCTGGAGTACCGGTAGCAATCAGCCCCAGCATTTT
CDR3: CAWSTGSNQPQHF

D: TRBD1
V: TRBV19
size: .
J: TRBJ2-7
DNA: TGTGCCAGCACCGGGACAGGGGTTTCCGAGCAGTACTTC
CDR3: CASTGTGVSEQYF

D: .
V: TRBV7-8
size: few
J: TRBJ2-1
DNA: TGTGCCAGCAGCTCGCCCCGCCAGGGAGGGGGTGTGAGCTCCTACAATGAGCAGTTCTTC
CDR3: CASSSPRQGGGVSSYNEQFF

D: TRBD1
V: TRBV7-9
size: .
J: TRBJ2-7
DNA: TGTGCCAGCAGCTTAAGCTGGGAACAGGGGCCCAACTACGAGCAGTACTTC
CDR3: CASSLSWEQGPNYEQYF

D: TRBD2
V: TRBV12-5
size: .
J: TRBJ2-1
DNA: TGTGCTAGTGGTTTGGTGATACTAGCGGGAGTGACCTACAATGAGCAGTTCTTC
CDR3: CASGLVILAGVTYNEQFF

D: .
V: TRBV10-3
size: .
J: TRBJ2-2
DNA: TGTGCCATCAGTGGCGGCCCCTCGACCGGGGAGCTGTTTTTT
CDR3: CAISGGPSTGELFF

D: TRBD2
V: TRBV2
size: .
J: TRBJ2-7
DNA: TGTGCCAGCAGTGAAGTGGCTAGCGGGAGTTACGAGCAGTACTTC
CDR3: CASSEVASGSYEQYF

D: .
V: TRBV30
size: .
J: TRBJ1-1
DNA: TGTGCCTGGAGTGTAAAGGGGTGGGGGAACACTGAAGCTTTCTTT
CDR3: CAWSVKGWGNTEAFF

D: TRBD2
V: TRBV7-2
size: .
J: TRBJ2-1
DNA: TGTGCCAGCAGCGATTCTAGCGGGAGCAATGAGCAGTTCTTC
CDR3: CASSDSSGSNEQFF

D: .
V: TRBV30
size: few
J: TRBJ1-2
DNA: TGTGCCGTTCAGGGGCAGGGGAGAAGCGGCTACACCTTC
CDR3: CAVQGQGRSGYTF

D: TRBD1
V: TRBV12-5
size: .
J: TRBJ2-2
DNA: TGTGCTAGTGGATCGGGCAGGGGGCGCGGCGCCGGGGAGCTGTTTTTT
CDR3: CASGSGRGRGAGELFF

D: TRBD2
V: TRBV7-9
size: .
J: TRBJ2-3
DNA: TGTGCCAGCAGCTTAGCCGGGAGGGCCACAGATACGCAGTATTTT
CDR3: CASSLAGRATDTQYF

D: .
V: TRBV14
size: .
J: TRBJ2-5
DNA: TGTGCCAGCAGCCAAGGGTGGGCCGAGAAGACCCAGTACTTC
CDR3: CASSQGWAEKTQYF

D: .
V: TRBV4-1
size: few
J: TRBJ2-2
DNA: TGCGCCAGCAGCCAAGTAGGGGACACGAACACCGGGGAGCTGTTTTTT
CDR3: CASSQVGDTNTGELFF

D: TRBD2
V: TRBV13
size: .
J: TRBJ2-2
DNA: TGTGCCAGCAGCCAATTAGCGGGACTAGCGGGAGGTATAAGCACCGGGGAGCTGTTTTTT
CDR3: CASSQLAGLAGGISTGELFF

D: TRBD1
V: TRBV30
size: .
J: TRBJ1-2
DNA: TGTGCCTGGACCCCGGACAGGGGCAATGGCTACACCTTC
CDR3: CAWTPDRGNGYTF

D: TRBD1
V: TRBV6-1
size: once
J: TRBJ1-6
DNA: TGTGCCAGCAGTCGGACAGGGGATAATTCACCCCTCCACTTT
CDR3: CASSRTGDNSPLHF

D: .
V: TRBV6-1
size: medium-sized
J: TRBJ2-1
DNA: TGTGCCAGCAGTGAAGGCCAGGGTCCATACAATGAGCAGTTCTTC
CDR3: CASSEGQGPYNEQFF

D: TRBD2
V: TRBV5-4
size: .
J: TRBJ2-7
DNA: TGTGCCGAGGGGGCTAGCGGGAGGGACGAGCAGTACTTC
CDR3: CAEGASGRDEQYF

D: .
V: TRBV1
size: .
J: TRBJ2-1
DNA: TGCACCAGCAGCCAAGATCCTTATGAGCAGTTCTTC
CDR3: CTSSQDPYEQFF

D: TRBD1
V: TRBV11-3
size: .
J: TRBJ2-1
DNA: TGTGCCAGCAGCCGGGACAGTCTTCACAATGAGCAGTTCTTC
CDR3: CASSRDSLHNEQFF

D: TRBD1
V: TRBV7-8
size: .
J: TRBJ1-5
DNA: TGTGCCAGCAGCCCGGGACAGTTAAATCAGCCCCAGCATTTT
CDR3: CASSPGQLNQPQHF

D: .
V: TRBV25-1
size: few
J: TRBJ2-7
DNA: TGTGCCAGCAGTGAATACCAGAGGGGGGGTGAGCAGTACTTC
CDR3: CASSEYQRGGEQYF

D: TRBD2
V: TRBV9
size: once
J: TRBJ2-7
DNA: TGTGCCAGCAGCGTAGGGGCAGGGAGGGACGAGCAGTACTTC
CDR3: CASSVGAGRDEQYF

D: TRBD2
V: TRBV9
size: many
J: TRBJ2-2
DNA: TGTGCCAGCAGCGCCCCGAGCGGGATGGCCGGGGAGCTGTTTTTT
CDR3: CASSAPSGMAGELFF

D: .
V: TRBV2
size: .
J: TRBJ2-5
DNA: TGTGCCAGCAAACCGGGACATTCCCAAGAGACCCAGTACTTC
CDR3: CASKPGHSQETQYF

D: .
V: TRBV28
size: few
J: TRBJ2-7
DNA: TGTGCCAGCAGCCCAACCAGGGGGGTTTACTACGAGCAGTACTTC
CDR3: CASSPTRGVYYEQYF

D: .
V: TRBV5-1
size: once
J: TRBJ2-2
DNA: TGCGCCAGCAGCTTGTCTGGAGTGAACACCGGGGAGCTGTTTTTT
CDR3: CASSLSGVNTGELFF

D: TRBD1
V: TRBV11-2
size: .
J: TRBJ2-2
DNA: TGTGCCAGCACCGATAGATTCAAATTAGACAGGGGAAACACCGGGGAGCTGTTTTTT
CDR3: CASTDRFKLDRGNTGELFF

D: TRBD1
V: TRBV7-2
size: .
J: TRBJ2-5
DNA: TGTGCCAGCAGCGTTAACAGGGGGAAAGAGACCCAGTACTTC
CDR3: CASSVNRGKETQYF

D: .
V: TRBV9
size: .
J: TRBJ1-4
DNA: TGTGCCAGCAGCATCCGCGGCAACCCGCTTGAAAAACTGTTTTTT
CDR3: CASSIRGNPLEKLFF

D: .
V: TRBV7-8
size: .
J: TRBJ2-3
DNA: TGTGCCAGCAGCTTAGCCGCTGTCACAGACACAGATACGCAGTATTTT
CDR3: CASSLAAVTDTDTQYF